The rows below give T cell receptor beta chains drawn from one sample of a study of early T cells in non-severe SARS-CoV-2 infection. Each CDR3 protein gets one entry after TCRdb re-called the 5' RACE reads with MiXCR. The top ten hold 4.5% to 5.5% of the sample, which has about 46,000 distinct CDR3 sequences, almost 5.5% seen once. The input for sequencing was whole blood, taken at baseline. The receptor set was obtained from an adult who was a healthcare worker with PCR-confirmed SARS-CoV-2 infection or an uninfected control (not recorded which). Both conserved end residues are part of each CDR3. The D gene is left open where the match is weak. Clone size is not always given. Where it is, it says once, few, many or a class for expanded clones.

j_call v_call d_call clone_size cdr3_aa cdr3_nt
TRBJ2-2 TRBV19 TRBD2 many CASSIGAGGPRTGELFF TGTGCCAGTAGTATAGGAGCGGGAGGGCCGCGCACCGGGGAGCTGTTTTTT
TRBJ2-2 TRBV14 TRBD2 many CASSPKLAGATGELFF TGTGCCAGCAGCCCAAAACTAGCGGGAGCCACCGGGGAGCTGTTTTTT
TRBJ1-5 TRBV6-6 . many CASSYGGVEGPQHF TGTGCCAGCAGTTACGGGGGGGTGGAAGGACCCCAGCATTTT
TRBJ2-1 TRBV11-3 TRBD1 . CASSGQGNEQFF TGTGCCAGCAGCGGACAGGGGAATGAGCAGTTCTTC
TRBJ2-1 TRBV12-3/TRBV12-4 . . CAAPQRANNEQFF TGTGCGGCCCCCCAGCGGGCCAACAATGAGCAGTTCTTC
TRBJ2-7 TRBV7-6 . . CASSLEGLDSYEQYF TGTGCCAGCAGCTTAGAGGGGCTAGACTCCTACGAGCAGTACTTC
TRBJ2-7 TRBV15 . many CATSDPGPGEQYF TGTGCCACCAGCGATCCCGGACCTGGCGAGCAGTACTTC
TRBJ2-7 TRBV6-1 . . CASSHPTSSYEQYF TGTGCCAGCAGCCACCCGACGAGCTCCTACGAGCAGTACTTC
TRBJ2-1 TRBV7-2 TRBD1 many CASSLVPGTAPFF TGTGCCAGCAGCTTAGTCCCCGGGACAGCGCCGTTCTTC
TRBJ2-1 TRBV6-5 TRBD1 . CASTTRGTGSSYNEQFF TGTGCCAGCACCACACGGGGGACAGGTAGCTCCTACAATGAGCAGTTCTTC
TRBJ2-7 TRBV5-1 . many CASSSGLPRSYEQYF TGCGCCAGCAGCTCGGGCCTTCCGCGTTCCTACGAGCAGTACTTC
TRBJ2-3 TRBV28 TRBD2 . CASSFRGSGTDTQYF TGTGCCAGCAGTTTCCGCGGGAGTGGAACAGATACGCAGTATTTT
TRBJ2-3 TRBV24-1 TRBD2 many CATSDGGTSGRPDTQYF TGTGCCACCAGTGATGGAGGGACTAGCGGGAGACCAGATACGCAGTATTTT
TRBJ1-1 TRBV5-1 TRBD1 few CASSWAAGGSAEAFF TGCGCCAGCAGCTGGGCGGCAGGGGGTTCTGCTGAAGCTTTCTTT
TRBJ2-7 TRBV29-1 TRBD2 many CSARRGIYEQYF TGCAGCGCTCGGCGGGGGATCTACGAGCAGTACTTC
TRBJ2-1 TRBV4-1 TRBD2 many CASSRGLAGNEQFF TGCGCCAGCAGCCGCGGACTAGCGGGAAATGAGCAGTTCTTC
TRBJ2-7 TRBV29-1 TRBD2 many CSVSTSGSSYEQYF TGCAGCGTTTCGACTAGCGGGAGCTCCTACGAGCAGTACTTC
TRBJ1-1 TRBV30 . . CAWSGQLNTEAFF TGTGCCTGGAGCGGACAGTTGAACACTGAAGCTTTCTTT
TRBJ2-1 TRBV11-2 TRBD2 many CASSFPIEAGDRYNEQFF TGTGCCAGCAGCTTCCCCATCGAGGCGGGAGATCGGTACAATGAGCAGTTCTTC
TRBJ2-1 TRBV18 TRBD1 many CASSPRDRHYNEQFF TGTGCCAGCTCACCACGGGACAGGCACTACAATGAGCAGTTCTTC
TRBJ2-1 TRBV28 TRBD2 many CASSWTAGGDNEQFF TGTGCCAGCAGTTGGACGGCGGGAGGGGACAATGAGCAGTTCTTC
TRBJ2-3 TRBV12-3/TRBV12-4 . many CASSPYIDRRADTQYF TGTGCCAGCAGTCCCTACATAGACAGACGGGCAGATACGCAGTATTTT
TRBJ2-3 TRBV6-5 TRBD2 many CVITSARTDTQYF TGTGTGATTACTAGCGCCCGCACAGATACGCAGTATTTT
TRBJ1-1 TRBV5-6 . many CASSSPRNTEAFF TGTGCCAGCAGCTCCCCGCGGAACACTGAAGCTTTCTTT
TRBJ2-3 TRBV7-3 TRBD2 many CASSRGLAASTDTQYF TGTGCCAGCAGCAGAGGACTAGCTGCTAGCACAGATACGCAGTATTTT
TRBJ2-7 TRBV12-3/TRBV12-4 . many CASSGADRSYEQYF TGTGCCAGCAGCGGAGCTGACCGCTCCTACGAGCAGTACTTC
TRBJ1-1 TRBV10-3 TRBD1 few CAISEPGQGDTEAFF TGTGCCATCAGTGAGCCGGGACAGGGAGACACTGAAGCTTTCTTT
TRBJ1-1 TRBV6-5 . many CASRPLRDRTEAFF TGTGCCAGCCGACCCTTGCGGGATCGTACTGAAGCTTTCTTT
TRBJ2-1 TRBV9 TRBD2 . CASTPLAGGGNEQFF TGTGCCAGCACCCCACTAGCGGGAGGTGGTAATGAGCAGTTCTTC
TRBJ2-7 TRBV28 TRBD2 many CASSLWSGGTNEQYF TGTGCCAGCAGTTTATGGTCGGGAGGGACTAACGAGCAGTACTTC
TRBJ2-7 TRBV7-9 . few CASDPGGYEQYF TGTGCCAGCGACCCCGGAGGGTACGAGCAGTACTTC
TRBJ2-7 TRBV7-9 . many CASSQQLSYEQYF TGTGCCAGCAGCCAACAGCTGTCCTACGAGCAGTACTTC
TRBJ1-5 TRBV12-3/TRBV12-4 . many CASSLVTAWGNQPQHF TGTGCCAGCAGTTTAGTCACTGCCTGGGGCAATCAGCCCCAGCATTTT
TRBJ1-2 TRBV6-6 . few CASSYSPSGPNYGYTF TGTGCCAGCAGTTACTCCCCTTCAGGGCCTAACTATGGCTACACCTTC
TRBJ2-7 TRBV20-1 TRBD2 many CSARDLTSGRSEQYF TGCAGTGCTAGAGATCTGACTAGCGGGAGGAGCGAGCAGTACTTC
TRBJ2-2 TRBV20-1 TRBD2 many CSALGLGHRGELFF TGCAGTGCTTTGGGACTAGGTCACCGGGGGGAGCTGTTTTTT
TRBJ2-7 TRBV27 . many CASSPGSRSGEQYF TGTGCCAGCAGTCCCGGGTCTAGGTCTGGCGAGCAGTACTTC
TRBJ1-1 TRBV6-4 . many CASSLDTHTEAFF TGTGCCAGCAGCCTAGACACCCACACTGAAGCTTTCTTT
TRBJ2-7 TRBV10-3 . many CAISDGGPWEQYF TGTGCCATCAGTGACGGGGGGCCGTGGGAGCAGTACTTC
TRBJ2-7 TRBV6-6 . many CASSYGVGSPTYEQYF TGTGCCAGCAGTTACGGCGTCGGGAGCCCTACCTACGAGCAGTACTTC
TRBJ2-6 TRBV5-4 . few CASSLGTISGANVLTF TGTGCCAGCAGCTTGGGAACAATCTCTGGGGCCAACGTCCTGACTTTC
TRBJ2-3 TRBV27 . . CASSPNADTQYF TGTGCCAGCAGCCCTAATGCAGATACGCAGTATTTT
TRBJ2-1 TRBV9 TRBD2 . CASSRTSGNYNEQFF TGTGCCAGCAGCCGGACTAGCGGGAACTACAATGAGCAGTTCTTC
TRBJ1-5 TRBV7-2 TRBD1 many CASSSSGTGMVPQHF TGTGCCAGCAGCTCCTCCGGGACAGGGATGGTGCCCCAGCATTTT
TRBJ2-1 TRBV7-9 TRBD2 . CASSSSGSWVEQFF TGTGCCAGCAGCTCCAGCGGGAGCTGGGTTGAGCAGTTCTTC
TRBJ2-1 TRBV7-2 . . CASSLEGGQQFYNEQFF TGTGCCAGCAGCTTAGAGGGGGGCCAACAATTTTACAATGAGCAGTTCTTC
TRBJ2-1 TRBV5-1 . many CASSLSLAPYNEQFF TGCGCCAGCAGCTTATCCCTAGCCCCCTACAATGAGCAGTTCTTC
TRBJ1-5 TRBV20-1 TRBD1 few CSARDIKGAGSNQPQHF TGCAGTGCTAGAGATATTAAGGGGGCAGGAAGCAATCAGCCCCAGCATTTT
TRBJ2-1 TRBV3-1 . . CASSRAVEEAEQFF TGTGCCAGCAGCCGGGCCGTTGAGGAGGCTGAGCAGTTCTTC
TRBJ1-5 TRBV15 . many CATSLYSNQPQHF TGTGCCACCAGTCTTTATAGCAATCAGCCCCAGCATTTT
TRBJ2-7 TRBV11-2 . many CASSLDLSEQYF TGTGCCAGCAGCTTAGATCTTAGCGAGCAGTACTTC
TRBJ2-3 TRBV6-5 TRBD2 many CASSSPSELAGGTDTQYF TGTGCCAGCAGTTCACCTTCGGAACTAGCGGGAGGCACAGATACGCAGTATTTT